The rows below give T cell receptor beta chains drawn from one sample of a study of graft-versus-host responses after intestinal transplantation. Here immunoSEQ multiplex PCR was the method, and the copy in TCRdb shows in-frame clones only, minus some. The table records tens of thousands of clones, around 90% of them present only once. These receptors' antigens are unknown. The material was unstimulated CD4+ T cells sorted from spleen or lymph node cells, obtained before transplant. The receptors stem from a human donor who was the organ donor for an intestinal transplant. Both conserved end residues are part of each CDR3. The D gene is left open where the match is weak. Clone size is shown for a subset of rows, as once, few, many or a class of expanded clone.

j_call	d_call	clone_size	v_call	cdr3_aa	cdr3_nt
TRBJ2-7	NA	few	TRBV28	CASNNRVVDEQYF	TGTGCCAGCAACAACAGGGTCGTAGACGAGCAGTACTTC
TRBJ1-5	TRBD1	NA	TRBV7-8	CASSSRGRQGAQPQHF	TGTGCCAGCAGCTCCAGGGGGAGGCAGGGGGCCCAGCCCCAGCATTTT
TRBJ2-1	TRBD2	NA	TRBV28	CASSSGGGEDNEQFF	TGTGCCAGCAGTTCGGGGGGGGGCGAGGACAATGAGCAGTTCTTC
TRBJ2-5	TRBD2	NA	TRBV11-2	CASSPSGIQETQYF	TGTGCCAGCAGCCCTAGCGGGATACAAGAGACCCAGTACTTC
TRBJ2-5	NA	NA	TRBV7-3	CASSSSQQETQYF	TGTGCCAGCAGCTCCTCGCAGCAAGAGACCCAGTACTTC
TRBJ1-2	TRBD1	NA	TRBV5-1	CASSWETGGLAYGYTF	TGCGCCAGCAGCTGGGAAACAGGGGGCCTTGCGTATGGCTACACCTTC
TRBJ1-1	NA	NA	TRBV28	CASSARGGGTEAFF	TGTGCCAGCAGTGCCCGAGGCGGGGGCACTGAAGCTTTCTTT
TRBJ2-1	NA	NA	TRBV11-2	CASSTNAGPAYNEQFF	TGTGCCAGCAGCACAAACGCGGGACCCGCTTACAATGAGCAGTTCTTC
TRBJ2-7	TRBD2	NA	TRBV6-4	CASSVSSGPYEQYF	TGTGCCAGCAGTGTGTCTAGCGGGCCTTACGAGCAGTACTTC
TRBJ1-2	TRBD1	NA	TRBV7-9	CASSLVGQGPYGYTF	TGTGCCAGCAGCTTAGTTGGACAGGGTCCCTATGGCTACACCTTC
TRBJ1-3	NA	NA	TRBV6-5	CASSLFRGSENTIYF	TGTGCCAGCAGTCTCTTCAGGGGATCCGAAAACACCATATATTTT
TRBJ2-7	TRBD2	NA	TRBV5-6	CASSLGLAGSSYEQYF	TGTGCCAGCAGCCTAGGACTAGCGGGCTCTTCCTACGAGCAGTACTTC
TRBJ1-5	NA	NA	TRBV19	CASRAARGTQHF	TGTGCCAGTAGGGCCGCCCGGGGGACCCAGCATTTT
TRBJ2-1	NA	NA	TRBV5-4	CASSPSWSSYNEQFF	TGTGCCAGCAGCCCTTCTTGGAGCTCCTACAATGAGCAGTTCTTC
TRBJ2-5	TRBD2	NA	TRBV7-3	CASSPGRVETQYF	TGTGCCAGCAGCCCAGGGAGGGTGGAGACCCAGTACTTC
TRBJ2-7	NA	NA	TRBV30	CAWGGFYEQYF	TGTGCCTGGGGAGGATTTTACGAGCAGTACTTC
TRBJ2-2	TRBD2	NA	TRBV2	CASKGGTKDTGELFF	TGTGCCAGCAAGGGAGGGACGAAGGACACCGGGGAGCTGTTTTTT
TRBJ1-1	NA	many	TRBV6-5	CASNKGGLNTEAFF	TGTGCCTCCAATAAAGGCGGGTTGAACACTGAAGCTTTCTTT
TRBJ2-1	NA	once	TRBV11-2	CASSVLRGSYNEQFF	TGTGCCAGCAGCGTACTCCGGGGCTCCTACAATGAGCAGTTCTTC
TRBJ2-5	NA	NA	TRBV5-6	CASSLAGSLQETQYF	TGTGCCAGCAGCTTGGCAGGGTCCCTTCAAGAGACCCAGTACTTC
TRBJ2-5	NA	NA	TRBV6-1	CASSEHPGKGRTQYF	TGTGCCAGCAGTGAACACCCCGGGAAGGGTAGGACCCAGTACTTC
TRBJ1-1	NA	once	TRBV2	CACARNMNTEAFF	TGTGCCTGTGCCAGGAACATGAACACTGAAGCTTTCTTT